Following are 26 T cell receptor beta chains from one sample sequenced in a study of stem cell transplantation in POMP-related autoinflammatory disease. Assay used: immunoSEQ multiplex PCR; TCRdb lists only in-frame clones, some missing. The data show some 65,000 clones, about nine tenths seen once. Sample: CD4+ T cells from PBMCs, taken after stem cell transplantation. All receptors derive from a human patient with POMP-related autoinflammation and immune dysregulation (PRAID). Some T cells could come from the graft donor.

This clone was picked up one time. The J gene is TRBJ1-1, the V gene TRBV19; D is uncertain. Per the germline V gene, CDR1 is LNHDA and CDR2 is SQIVND (reference sequence). This CDR3 is built from 15 residues. Trimming stripped 1 base from V and 0 bases from J, with 9 bases between. The CDR3 loop is CASSIGPQLNTEAFF. Written as DNA, the CDR3 is TGTGCCAGTAGTATAGGCCCACAGCTGAACACTGAAGCTTTCTTT. The full variable domain, with the rest looked up from reference TRBV19 and TRBJ1-1, is DGGITQSPKYLFRKEGQNVTLSCEQNLNHDAMYWYRQDPGQGLRLIYYSQIVNDFQKGDIAEGYSVSREKKESFPLTVTSAQKNPTAFYLCASSIGPQLNTEAFFGQGTRLTVV.

This clone came up once. V and J are TRBV11-2 and TRBJ2-7; 9 nucleotides agree with TRBD1. The CDR3 contains 15 residues. With 5 bases clipped from V and 2 bases from J, the junction kept 7 bases outside the gene matches. Germline CDR1 SGHAT, CDR2 FQNNGV. The chain's CDR3 is CASSTYRGPAYEQYF. Written as DNA, the CDR3 is TGTGCCAGCAGCACATACAGGGGGCCGGCCTACGAGCAGTACTTC.

The chain couples TRBV2 to TRBJ2-3, with TRBD1 as a possible D gene (5 bases). This CDR3 spans 18 amino acids. Trimming cost V 5 bases and J 3 bases, with 24 bases left between them. Germline V gives CDR1 SNHLY, CDR2 FYNNEI. CDR3 residues: CASSKGALQVVATDTQYF. CDR3 coding DNA: TGTGCCAGCAGTAAAGGGGCCCTCCAGGTCGTAGCAACAGATACGCAGTATTTT.

The J gene is TRBJ2-7, the V gene TRBV7-9; TRBD1 aligns across 7 bases. Germline V gene sequence: CDR1 SEHNR, CDR2 FQNEAQ (reference sequence). The CDR3 loop spans 12 amino acids. The trim removed 6 bases at V and 6 bases at J, leaving 5 bases unmatched. Here the CDR3 reads CASSRDSPEQYF. In nucleotides, the CDR3 is TGTGCCAGCAGTCGGGACAGCCCCGAGCAGTACTTC.

The J gene is TRBJ2-7, the V gene TRBV7-8; perhaps TRBD1 as D (5 bases). V shed 5 bases and J shed 2 bases, with 10 bases lying between them. Germline V gene sequence: CDR1 SGHVS, CDR2 FQNEAQ. This CDR3 comprises 13 residues. CDR3 region: CASSPPQAYEQYV. CDR3 in DNA: TGTGCCAGCAGCCCCCCACAGGCCTACGAGCAGTACGTC.

The chain employs TRBV30 and TRBJ2-5; 8 nucleotides line up with TRBD2. The CDR3 contains 14 residues. V shed 1 base and J 1 base; nucleotides not matched to a gene: 2. Per the germline V gene, CDR1 is GTSNPN and CDR2 is SVGIG (reference sequence). CDR3 nucleotide sequence: TGTGCCTGGAGTGACACTAGCGGCCAAGAGACCCAGTACTTC. This encodes CAWSDTSGQETQYF.

This chain uses TRBV5-6 with TRBJ2-7; possible D gene TRBD1, 5 bases. This CDR3 has 14 residues. V lost 2 bases and J lost 7, with 16 bases in between. Germline V lookup: CDR1 SGHDT, CDR2 YYEEEE. CDR3 in DNA: TGTGCCAGCAGCTTTTTTGGCAGGGTGGTGGAGCAGTACGTC. The encoded protein is CASSFFGRVVEQYV.

The rearrangement joins TRBV5-1 to TRBJ1-1; 7 bases align to TRBD1. CDR3 length: 14 residues. The germline gives CDR1 SGHRS, CDR2 YFSETQ. V lost 3 bases, J lost 1 base, and 3 bases stayed unmatched. The CDR3 sequence: CASSSWTGNTEAFF. The CDR3 region has the DNA TGCGCCAGCAGCTCTTGGACAGGGAACACTGAAGCTTTCTTT.

The rearrangement uses TRBV18 and TRBJ2-7; 9 nucleotides line up with TRBD1. Germline assignment: CDR1 KGHSH and CDR2 LQKENI. Losses at the gene ends were 5 bases for V and 2 bases for J; bases not matched to a gene: 4. The CDR3 totals 14 residues. The CDR3 region has the DNA TGTGCCAGCTCAGCGGGACAGGGCCCCTACGAGCAGTACTTC. Translation: CASSAGQGPYEQYF.

The chain combines TRBV2 with TRBJ1-5; 7 bases agree with TRBD1. Germline CDR1 and CDR2: SNHLY and FYNNEI. This CDR3 spans 15 amino acids. The V and J ends lost 2 bases and 3 bases, in that order; junction bases with no gene match: 4. CDR3 sequence (DNA): TGTGCCAGCAGTGAAAGGGGACAGAACAATCAGCCCCAGCATTTT. As protein: CASSERGQNNQPQHF.

The chain has TRBV18 and TRBJ2-7, with D unclear. The CDR3 consists of 14 residues. V shed 2 bases and J shed 0 bases, with 8 bases lying between them. Germline values: CDR1 KGHSH, CDR2 LQKENI. The CDR3 here is CASSPTQDSYEQYV. Written as DNA, the CDR3 is TGTGCCAGCTCACCAACTCAGGACTCCTACGAGCAGTACGTC.

The CDR3 nucleotides are TGTGCCAGCTCACCACCGCGGGAAGACACCGGGGAGCTGTTTTTT. It specifies CASSPPREDTGELFF. V is TRBV18 and J is TRBJ2-2; D possibly corresponds to TRBD2 (6 bases). The germline CDR1 and CDR2 sequences are KGHSH and LQKENI. The CDR3 consists of 15 residues. Between the trimmed V and J ends, which lost 0 bases and 3 bases, there was a span of 8 bases. Full variable domain (rest looked up from reference TRBV18 and TRBJ2-2): NAGVMQNPRHLVRRRGQEARLRCSPMKGHSHVYWYRQLPEEGLKFMVYLQKENIIDESGMPKERFSAEFPKEGPSILRIQQVVRGDSAAYFCASSPPREDTGELFFGEGSRLTVL.

V gene TRBV7-9 combines with J gene TRBJ1-6, with D perhaps matching TRBD1 (5 bases). Trimming took 2 bases from V and 5 from J, leaving 7 bases between them. The CDR3 spans 14 residues. From germline, CDR1 is SEHNR and CDR2 FQNEAQ (reference sequence). CDR3 protein: CASSLWGDNSPLHF. In DNA, the CDR3 is TGTGCCAGCAGCTTATGGGGGGATAATTCACCCCTCCACTTT.

A single count supports this clone. The chain uses TRBV12-3 or TRBV12-4 and TRBJ1-2; 7 nucleotides line up with TRBD1. This CDR3 has 12 residues. Trimming removed 6 bases from V and 6 bases from J; junction bases left unmatched: 4. The CDR3 is CASRYRGHGYTF. CDR3 DNA sequence: TGTGCCAGCAGGTACAGGGGCCATGGCTACACCTTC.

J is TRBJ1-1 and V is TRBV28; TRBD1 might be the D (6 bases). The CDR3 is 15 residues long. Deletions cut 3 bases from V and 1 base from J, with 12 bases between. The germline CDR1 and CDR2 sequences are MDHEN and SYDVKM. CDR3 nucleotides: TGTGCCAGCAGTTTGGGGGGCGGCGGGAACACTGAAGCTTTCTTT. Its protein is CASSLGGGGNTEAFF.

This rearrangement joins TRBV28 to TRBJ1-3; possibly TRBD1 for D (5 bases). CDR1 and CDR2 (germline): MDHEN, SYDVKM. The CDR3 spans 15 residues. V was shortened by 4 bases and J by 2 bases, with 12 bases between the two germline ends. CDR3 in amino acids: CASSSSDSAGNTIYF. The CDR3 DNA follows: TGTGCCAGCAGTTCCTCAGACAGTGCTGGAAACACCATATATTTT.

This rearrangement joins TRBV23-1 to TRBJ1-4; D ambiguous. TRBV23-1 has ORF status, its function being uncertain. V was pared by 2 bases and J by 0 bases, with 10 bases between. This CDR3 contains 16 residues. CDR3 in DNA: TGCGCCAGCAGTCAACCGCTGAGACCAACTAATGAAAAACTGTTTTTT. Translation: CASSQPLRPTNEKLFF.

The gene calls are TRBV2 and TRBJ1-2; 9 positions agree with TRBD1. The CDR3 contains 13 residues. The trim removed 6 bases at V and 7 bases at J, leaving 6 bases unmatched. The V gene's germline CDR1 is SNHLY and CDR2 FYNNEI. In nucleotides, the CDR3 is TGTGCCAGCAGACGAGGACAGGGGTCTGGCTACACCTTC. Its translation: CASRRGQGSGYTF.

The rearrangement uses TRBV13 and TRBJ2-1, with D possibly being TRBD2 (6 bases). Per germline, CDR1 PRHDT and CDR2 FYEKMQ (reference sequence). Trimming stripped 0 bases from V and 5 bases from J, with 8 bases between. This CDR3 is 14 amino acids long. The CDR3 loop is CASSLGTSDNEQFF. CDR3 sequence (DNA): TGTGCCAGCAGCTTAGGGACTAGTGACAATGAGCAGTTCTTC.

V usage is TRBV2 and J usage is TRBJ1-1, with TRBD1 matching 10 bases. The CDR3 is 15 residues long. Per germline, CDR1 SNHLY and CDR2 FYNNEI. The junction had 1 base not matched to a gene; V was cut back by 3 bases and J by 0 bases. The CDR3 loop reads CASSEDRGMNTEAFF. The CDR3 DNA follows: TGTGCCAGCAGTGAGGACAGGGGGATGAACACTGAAGCTTTCTTT.

The chain joins TRBV2 to TRBJ1-5; D is ambiguous. Germline values: CDR1 SNHLY, CDR2 FYNNEI. This CDR3 spans 12 amino acids. Trimming cost V 6 bases and J 9 bases, with 12 bases left between them. CDR3 protein: CASSSAIGPQHF. Written as DNA, the CDR3 is TGTGCCAGCAGCAGCGCAATCGGGCCCCAGCATTTT.

This clone ranks as medium-sized. The chain uses TRBV9 and TRBJ2-7; 7 bases map to TRBD2. The germline V gene has CDR1 SGDLS and CDR2 YYNGEE. J gave up 6 bases and V 0 bases, and 18 bases lay outside the gene matches. CDR3 length: 18 amino acids. The CDR3 region is CASSVGGRVSGVSGEQYF. CDR3 sequence (DNA): TGTGCCAGCAGCGTAGGGGGAAGGGTAAGCGGGGTATCGGGCGAGCAGTACTTC.

The genes are TRBV7-9 and TRBJ1-1; D not resolved. The V end lost 1 base, the J end lost 1 base, and 7 bases lay between the germline ends. Germline lookup yields CDR1 SEHNR and CDR2 FQNEAQ (reference sequence). This CDR3 has 14 amino acids. CDR3 coding DNA: TGTGCCAGCAGCTTAGGGCCGACGAACACTGAAGCTTTCTTT. Translation: CASSLGPTNTEAFF.

This chain links TRBV28 with TRBJ1-5; D not certain. This CDR3 has 12 residues. With 4 bases removed from V and 6 bases from J, the gap between germline ends came to 7 bases. In germline, CDR1 is MDHEN, CDR2 SYDVKM. CDR3 sequence reads: CASSSPGQPQHF. In nucleotides, the CDR3 is TGTGCCAGCAGTTCCCCGGGTCAGCCCCAGCATTTT.

V and J are TRBV5-1 and TRBJ2-2; the D gene could be TRBD1 or TRBD2 (5 bases each). V lost 4 bases and J lost 5, with 21 bases in between. Germline CDR1 reads SGHRS; CDR2 reads YFSETQ. The CDR3 length is 17 residues. The CDR3 DNA sequence: TGCGCCAGCAGCCTGGCCGCGACAACTTGGGGGACCGGGGAGCTGTTTTTT. Residues: CASSLAATTWGTGELFF. Based on the CDR3 plus reference TRBV5-1 and TRBJ2-2, the full variable domain is KAGVTQTPRYLIKTRGQQVTLSCSPISGHRSVSWYQQTPGQGLQFLFEYFSETQRNKGNFPGRFSGRQFSNSRSEMNVSTLELGDSALYLCASSLAATTWGTGELFFGEGSRLTVL.

The rearrangement links TRBV27 to TRBJ2-1; TRBD2 aligns across 13 bases. V shed 5 bases and J 9 bases; nucleotides not matched to a gene: 10. The CDR3 is 16 residues long. Germline loops: CDR1 MNHEY, CDR2 SMNVEV (reference sequence). The CDR3 here is CASSPLLAGGPREQFF. In DNA form, the CDR3 reads TGTGCCAGCAGTCCCCTACTAGCGGGGGGGCCCCGTGAGCAGTTCTTC.